Listed here are 28 T cell receptor beta chains from one sample, sequenced in a study of T cells in Graves' hyperthyroidism and ophthalmopathy. From RNA transcripts, TCR beta CDR3 regions were amplified. The TCR CDR3 was amplified in a first-round RT-PCR using the HTBI primer set. TCRdb reprocessed the multiplex PCR reads with MiXCR, giving one entry per CDR3 protein. The sample includes about 350,000 distinct CDR3 sequences, over 15% of them seen just once. The sequenced sample was blood. Receptor source: a woman aged 18-30 years with Graves' hyperthyroidism.

This clonotype was recorded many times. The chain is built from TRBV7-3 and TRBJ1-5; D unresolved. Germline values: CDR1 SGHTA, CDR2 FQGTGA. The CDR3 has 13 amino acids. Trimming stripped 0 bases from V and 7 bases from J, with 7 bases between. CDR3: CASSLTRGQPQHF. The DNA of the CDR3 is TGTGCCAGCAGCTTAACCAGAGGGCAGCCCCAGCATTTT.

This clonotype was recorded a few times. The chain joins TRBV3-1 to TRBJ1-6; D unclear. The V end was cut by 3 bases, the J end by 9 bases, with 9 bases between. CDR1 and CDR2 (germline): LGHDT, YNNKEL (reference sequence). This CDR3 contains 13 residues. CDR3: CASSQELASPLHF. CDR3 nucleotide sequence: TGTGCCAGCAGCCAGGAATTGGCTTCACCCCTCCACTTT.

This clonotype was seen at least ten times. This chain uses TRBV10-2 with TRBJ1-1; a weak D match, TRBD1 (5 bases). This CDR3 is built from 14 residues. Germline loops: CDR1 WSHSY, CDR2 SAAADI. V lost 11 bases to trimming and J lost 8 bases, with 24 bases between them. The CDR3 DNA sequence: TGCGCCCACAGCGAGGGAGGACAAGTTCACGAAGCTTTCTTT. It codes for CAHSEGGQVHEAFF.

Many counts were recorded for this clonotype. The chain couples TRBV19 to TRBJ1-1, with D possibly matching TRBD1 (6 bases). Per germline, CDR1 LNHDA and CDR2 SQIVND (reference sequence). The V end was cut by 7 bases, the J end by 5 bases, with 17 bases between. CDR3 length: 14 residues. The DNA for the CDR3 is TGTGCCAGTAAACCAGGGGTTGTTTCGACTGAAGCTTTCTTT. As protein: CASKPGVVSTEAFF.

This clonotype was detected many times. V is TRBV5-4 and J is TRBJ2-5; D might be TRBD2 (6 bases). Deletions cut 6 bases from V and 7 bases from J, with 10 bases between. The germline V gene encodes CDR1 SGHNT and CDR2 YYREEE (reference sequence). This CDR3 has 11 amino acids. This chain's CDR3 is CASTGGGTQYF. The CDR3 DNA is TGTGCCAGCACCGGGGGAGGGACCCAGTACTTC.

The chain is built from TRBV6-1 and TRBJ2-7; D is perhaps TRBD2 (6 bases). Deletions cut 4 bases from V and 2 bases from J, with 12 bases between. Germline CDR1 and CDR2: MNHNS and SASEGT. This CDR3 is built from 14 residues. The chain's CDR3 is CASSGELAPYEQYF. In nucleotides, the CDR3 is TGTGCCAGCAGTGGCGAACTAGCTCCCTACGAGCAGTACTTC.

The table lists this clonotype with a few counts. The chain carries TRBV6-2 or TRBV6-3 and TRBJ2-7; 10 bases map to TRBD2. This CDR3 is 15 amino acids long. J was trimmed by 5 bases and V by 2 bases; bases with no gene match: 6. Germline V CDR1 and CDR2: MNHEY, SVGEGT. This CDR3 is CASSYELAGANEQYF. CDR3 DNA: TGTGCCAGCAGTTACGAGCTAGCGGGAGCGAACGAGCAGTACTTC.

In its sample, this clonotype was seen many times. The CDR3: CASSPTGGPTNYGYTF. CDR3 coding DNA: TGTGCCAGCAGCCCGACAGGGGGACCGACCAACTATGGCTACACCTTC. The J gene is TRBJ1-2, the V gene TRBV9, with TRBD1 matching 9 bases. This CDR3 spans 16 amino acids. The germline gives CDR1 SGDLS, CDR2 YYNGEE. After removal of 4 bases from V and 2 bases from J, the junction contained 9 bases not matched to a gene.

The V call is TRBV12-5, the J call TRBJ1-5; D may be TRBD1 (6 bases). Germline V gene sequence: CDR1 LGHNT, CDR2 FRNRAP. The CDR3 runs 15 residues. V gave up 7 bases and J gave up 4 bases, with 17 bases separating them. As DNA, the CDR3 is TGTGCTAGTGCCCAGAGGGGGGCTCCAAATCAGCCCCAGCATTTT. Protein: CASAQRGAPNQPQHF. Using reference TRBV12-5 and TRBJ1-5 for the parts outside the CDR3, the full variable domain is DARVTQTPRHKVTEMGQEVTMRCQPILGHNTVFWYRQTMMQGLELLAYFRNRAPLDDSGMPKDRFSAEMPDATLATLKIQPSEPRDSAVYFCASAQRGAPNQPQHFGDGTRLSIL.

This clonotype was seen repeatedly, ten times or more. The J gene is TRBJ1-2, the V gene TRBV4-1; the D is unclear. CDR1 is MGHRA, CDR2 YSYEKL, per germline. V was pared by 1 base and J by 6 bases, with 6 bases between. CDR3 length: 12 residues. CDR3: CASSQAGHGYTF. The CDR3 nucleotides are TGCGCCAGCAGCCAAGCCGGGCATGGCTACACCTTC.

Details on this clonotype: A much larger clone lies one base from this, so it may be a read error. The CDR3 ends on some other residue instead of the conserved phenylalanine or tryptophan, so this is likely a read error. The V call is TRBV12-5, the J call TRBJ2-7, with 9 positions matching TRBD1. The CDR3 extends over 13 amino acids. Per germline, CDR1 LGHNT and CDR2 FRNRAP. CDR3 sequence (DNA): TGTGCCGCCCGGGACAGGGATTTTCACGAGCAGTACTAC. Amino acids: CAARDRDFHEQYY.

V and J are TRBV25-1 and TRBJ2-5; D could derive from TRBD1 or TRBD2 (7 bases each). CDR3 length equals 15 residues. V lost 0 bases to trimming and J lost 5 bases, with 13 bases between them. CDR1 is MGHDK, CDR2 SYGVNS, per germline. Written as DNA, the CDR3 is TGTGCCAGCAGTGAATATATTCAGGGGGGGGAGACCCAGTACTTC. It codes for CASSEYIQGGETQYF.

This clonotype was detected many times. The chain uses TRBV25-1 and TRBJ1-3; tentative D call: TRBD1 (6 bases). CDR3 size: 17 residues. With 1 base removed from V and 2 bases from J, the gap between germline ends came to 15 bases. The germline V gene has CDR1 MGHDK and CDR2 SYGVNS. For the CDR3, the DNA is TGTGCCAGCAGTGAATTAAAACAGGGCAGTGCTGGAAACACCATATATTTT. It is translated as CASSELKQGSAGNTIYF.

At least ten counts were recorded for this clonotype. The chain combines TRBV12-3 or TRBV12-4 with TRBJ1-2; TRBD1 is a possible D gene (6 bases). The CDR3 is made up of 15 amino acids. Trimming left V 5 bases short and J 6 bases short, with 19 bases between. CDR3 DNA: TGTGCCAGCAGTACACGAAGGGGGGAATTTGATGGCTACACCTTC. It yields the protein CASSTRRGEFDGYTF.

In its sample, this clonotype was seen many times. The CDR3 sequence is CASSSPGTGPYEQYF. CDR3 nucleotides: TGTGCCAGCAGTTCCCCCGGGACAGGGCCCTACGAGCAGTACTTC. The V and J genes are TRBV6-5 and TRBJ2-7; 9 nucleotides align to TRBD1. The germline V gene has CDR1 MNHEY and CDR2 SVGAGI. The CDR3 contains 15 residues. The trim removed 4 bases at V and 2 bases at J, leaving 6 bases unmatched.

This clonotype was seen at least ten times. The chain is built from TRBV24-1 and TRBJ2-7, with TRBD2 matching over 7 bases. From germline, CDR1 is KGHDR and CDR2 SFDVKD. There are 13 residues in the CDR3. Germline trimming cut 5 bases from V and 2 bases from J; bases unmatched to any gene: 2. In DNA form, the CDR3 reads TGTGCCACCAGTGCGGGGGGAGCCTACGAGCAGTACTTC. This sequence encodes CATSAGGAYEQYF.

The sample holds one count of this clonotype. J is TRBJ2-7 and V is TRBV6-1; D tentatively fits TRBD1 or TRBD2 (5 bases each). This CDR3 spans 13 amino acids. Trimming removed 6 bases at V and 5 bases at J, with 14 bases between. In germline, CDR1 is MNHNS, CDR2 SASEGT. The DNA of the CDR3 is TGTGCCAGCAGACGGACCCGGGACCACGAGCAGTACTTC. This gives the protein CASRRTRDHEQYF.

This clonotype appeared a few times. The chain uses TRBV10-3 and TRBJ2-1; 8 nucleotides agree with TRBD1. Trimming at V came to 5 bases and at J to 8 bases, leaving 14 bases not matched to a gene. The germline CDR1 and CDR2 sequences are ENHRY and SYGVKD. The CDR3 runs to 16 residues. The CDR3 DNA reads TGTGCCATCAGTCCGGACGGACAGGGACGGATGGATGAGCAGTTCTTC. It yields the protein CAISPDGQGRMDEQFF.

Many counts were recorded for this clonotype. This chain uses TRBV19 with TRBJ2-5, with no clear D. This CDR3 has 13 amino acids. The V and J ends lost 7 bases and 5 bases respectively, with 14 bases between them. CDR1 and CDR2 from the germline V gene are LNHDA and SQIVND (reference sequence). CDR3 sequence reads: CASKLGPAETQYF. In DNA form, the CDR3 reads TGTGCCAGTAAACTCGGGCCGGCGGAGACCCAGTACTTC. The full variable domain, its missing parts supplied by reference TRBV19 and TRBJ2-5, is DGGITQSPKYLFRKEGQNVTLSCEQNLNHDAMYWYRQDPGQGLRLIYYSQIVNDFQKGDIAEGYSVSREKKESFPLTVTSAQKNPTAFYLCASKLGPAETQYFGPGTRLLVL.

This chain joins TRBV6-1 and TRBJ1-6; D is unclear. Germline V lookup: CDR1 MNHNS, CDR2 SASEGT. Deletions cut 8 bases from V and 5 bases from J, with 7 bases between. The CDR3 has 12 amino acids. The CDR3 bases are TGTGCCAGCCGGGAGAATAATTCACCCCTCCACTTT. It codes for CASRENNSPLHF.

The chain carries TRBV6-5 and TRBJ1-2, with D perhaps TRBD1 (5 bases). The ends were cut back, 5 bases at V and 4 bases at J, with 11 bases in the middle. This CDR3 region has 13 residues. Germline V gene lookup returns CDR1 MNHEY and CDR2 SVGAGI. The CDR3 spells CASSHGGIYGYTF. In DNA, the CDR3 is TGTGCCAGCAGTCACGGGGGAATCTATGGCTACACCTTC.

This clonotype was seen a handful of times. The DNA for the CDR3 is TGTGCCAGCAGCCCACCCCCGGGGCGGATGAACACTGAAGCTTTCTTT. It yields the protein CASSPPPGRMNTEAFF. This sequence joins TRBV5-6 and TRBJ1-1; maybe TRBD1 (5 bases). V lost 4 bases to trimming and J lost 0 bases, with 16 bases between them. The CDR3 spans 16 residues. Looked up from germline, CDR1 is SGHDT and CDR2 is YYEEEE.

Many counts were recorded for this clonotype. The V call is TRBV11-2, the J call TRBJ1-5; weak D call: TRBD1 (5 bases). Trimming took 5 bases from V and 0 from J, leaving 14 bases between them. There are 16 residues in the CDR3. Germline-derived CDR1 and CDR2 are SGHAT and FQNNGV. The CDR3 region is CASSPTTGLSNQPQHF. The CDR3 region has the DNA TGTGCCAGCAGCCCAACCACAGGTCTTAGCAATCAGCCCCAGCATTTT.

This clonotype has at least ten counts. The rearrangement links TRBV12-5 to TRBJ1-2; a possible D gene is TRBD1 (6 bases). The CDR3 has 13 residues. The V and J ends lost 6 bases and 2 bases respectively, with 10 bases between them. CDR1 and CDR2 from the germline V gene are LGHNT and FRNRAP. The CDR3 loop is CASGQGQNYGYTF. The CDR3 nucleotides read TGTGCTAGTGGCCAAGGACAGAACTATGGCTACACCTTC. Filled out from reference TRBV12-5 and TRBJ1-2, the complete variable domain reads DARVTQTPRHKVTEMGQEVTMRCQPILGHNTVFWYRQTMMQGLELLAYFRNRAPLDDSGMPKDRFSAEMPDATLATLKIQPSEPRDSAVYFCASGQGQNYGYTFGSGTRLTVV.

As concerns this clonotype: Because it lacks the conserved phenylalanine or tryptophan at the end, this CDR3 is likely a read error. The J gene is TRBJ2-2, the V gene TRBV12-3 or TRBV12-4; tentative D call: TRBD1 (7 bases). CDR3 size: 16 residues. The ends were cut back, 6 bases at V and 7 bases at J, with 21 bases in the middle. CDR3 protein: CASSLTCRGAGGELFV. CDR3 nucleotide sequence: TGTGCCAGCAGCCTGACTTGCAGGGGGGCCGGCGGGGAGCTGTTTGTT.

This clonotype came up many times. This chain joins TRBV20-1 and TRBJ1-3; D is uncertain. V gave up 0 bases and J gave up 1 base, with 4 bases separating them. CDR1 and CDR2 from the germline V gene are DFQATT and SNEGSKA (reference sequence). The length of the CDR3 is 13 residues. DNA for the CDR3: TGCAGTGCTAGAGACCTATCTGGAAACACCATATATTTT. It translates to CSARDLSGNTIYF.

This clonotype was recorded at least ten times. The chain has TRBV5-1 and TRBJ1-1, with D perhaps TRBD1 (6 bases). V lost 2 bases, J lost 4 bases, and 9 bases lay in between. Per the germline V gene, CDR1 is SGHRS and CDR2 is YFSETQ. The CDR3 covers 13 residues. This chain's CDR3 is CASSFQQGTEAFF. The CDR3 DNA is TGCGCCAGCAGCTTCCAACAGGGCACTGAAGCTTTCTTT.

On this clonotype: A much more abundant neighbour one base away suggests this may be a read error. The chain joins TRBV2 to TRBJ2-3; the D call may be TRBD1 or TRBD2 (6 bases each). The V end lost 6 bases, the J end lost 3 bases, and 13 bases lay between the germline ends. The CDR3 has 14 residues. Germline lookup yields CDR1 SNHLY and CDR2 FYNNEI. This CDR3 reads CASRGGAVTDTQYF. For the CDR3, the DNA is TGTGCCAGCAGGGGGGGCGCAGTAACAGATACGCAGTATTTT.